This T cell receptor beta chain is from a study of CD8 T cells in Susac syndrome (dated by TCRdb to the late 2010s). Broadly, across the study: The study used repertoire sequencing to test whether antigen drove CD8+ T cell activation and differentiation in Susac syndrome. CD8+ T cell repertoire clonality was compared between around eleven healthy donors, approximately 14 Susac syndrome patients and around 15 multiple sclerosis patients.

RNA was extracted with the RNeasy kit and 0.5 to 1 ug was reverse transcribed using random hexamers. TCR beta CDR3 regions were amplified with the immunoSEQ multiplex PCR assay covering 54 Vbeta and 13 Jbeta segments. To correct PCR amplification bias, a synthetic template baseline was used for both primer optimization and computational correction. On the study's bioinformatics: Only productive sequences were kept, with reads annotated to V, D and J genes according to IMGT and analyzed in immunoSEQ Analyzer. Clonality was computed as one minus Shannon entropy normalized by log2 of the number of productive unique sequences. Public and private clones were assessed among the 100 most prevalent clones of each patient and control. Clones were defined as Susac-specific when absent from the healthy and MS cohorts, from roughly 1,100 published viral clones and from other ImmuneACCESS disease sequences. TCRdb itself trimmed the public reads at Q25 with fastp, ran MiXCR and retained productive beta chains. Rows with one shared CDR3 protein collapse into an entry with the most common genes and DNA. The V and J calls shown here were made by TCRdb, not taken from the authors' results. The sample yields about 80,000 distinct CDR3 sequences; around 94% were counted once. The top ten hold 0.26% of the sample.

About this clonotype itself: Its binding antigen is unknown. The input lacks base qualities; no much larger clone sits a single base away.

Peripheral blood CD8+ and CD4+ T cells from healthy donors, Susac syndrome patients and multiple sclerosis patients were profiled using high-throughput TCR beta sequencing. Healthy donors were age- and sex-matched controls. Bulk CD8+ and CD4+ T cells were purified by magnetic negative isolation, while CD8+ TEMRA cells were enriched using FACS. Blood was drawn into EDTA tubes, processed within 24 hours, and PBMCs were isolated by density gradient centrifugation. PBMCs intended for TCR sequencing were cryopreserved in liquid nitrogen and thawed later in a water bath at 37 degrees C. A purity of at least 90% was achieved for sorted or isolated CD4+, CD8+ and CD8+ TEMRA cells. Results the study describes overall, beyond this receptor: The number of individuals in the TCR sequencing and HLA analysis was recognized as being relatively small.

V is pared back by 1 base and J by 1 base, with 13 bases lying between the germline termini. As encoded in the germline V gene, CDR1 is SGHAT while CDR2 is FQNNGV. Its CDR3 holds 16 amino acids, cysteine through phenylalanine. CDR3 DNA is the only sequence kept; it has 48 bases, read in frame from the first base. This receptor was identified in a human donor in good health. Sequencing was performed on CD8+ T cells from PBMCs. In this chain, TRBV11-2 is recombined with TRBJ1-2, with an unclear D gene assignment. The DNA reads TGTGCCAGCAGCTTAGTCGTTCCCAGCCTTAACTATGGCTACACCTTC. This yields the protein CASSLVVPSLNYGYTF. Full variable domain (CDR3 extended with the reference TRBV11-2 and TRBJ1-2 proteins): EAGVAQSPRYKIIEKRQSVAFWCNPISGHATLYWYQQILGQGPKLLIQFQNNGVVDDSQLPKDRFSAERLKGVDSTLKIQPAKLEDSAVYLCASSLVVPSLNYGYTFGSGTRLTVV.